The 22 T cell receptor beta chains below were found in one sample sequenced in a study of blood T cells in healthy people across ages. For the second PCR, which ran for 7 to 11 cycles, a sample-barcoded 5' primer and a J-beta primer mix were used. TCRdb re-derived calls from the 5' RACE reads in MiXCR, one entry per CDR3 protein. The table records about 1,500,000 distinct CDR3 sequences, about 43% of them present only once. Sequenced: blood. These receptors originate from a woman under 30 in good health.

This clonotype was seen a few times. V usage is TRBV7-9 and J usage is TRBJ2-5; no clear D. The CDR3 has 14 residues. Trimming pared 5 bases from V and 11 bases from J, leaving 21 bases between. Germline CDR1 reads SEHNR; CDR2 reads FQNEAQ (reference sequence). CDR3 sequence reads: CASSPRGAGSQQYF. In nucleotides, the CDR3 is TGTGCCAGCAGCCCTCGTGGAGCCGGGTCCCAGCAGTACTTC.

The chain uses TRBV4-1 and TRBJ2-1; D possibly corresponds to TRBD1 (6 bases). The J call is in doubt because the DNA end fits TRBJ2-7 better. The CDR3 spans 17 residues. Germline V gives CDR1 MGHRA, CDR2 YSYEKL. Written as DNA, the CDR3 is TGCGCCAGCAGCCAAGGATGGGGGCTCCCGACCTACAATGAGCAGTACTTC. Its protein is CASSQGWGLPTYNEQYF.

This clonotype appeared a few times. Here the CDR3 DNA reads TGCGCCAGCAGCCAAGAAGGTGGGGTGGGGTCCTACGAGCAGTACTTC. Translated: CASSQEGGVGSYEQYF. This chain joins TRBV4-1 and TRBJ2-7; the D is unclear. This CDR3 is built from 16 residues. V was trimmed by 0 bases and J by 1 base, leaving 13 bases between them. The V gene's germline CDR1 is MGHRA and CDR2 YSYEKL.

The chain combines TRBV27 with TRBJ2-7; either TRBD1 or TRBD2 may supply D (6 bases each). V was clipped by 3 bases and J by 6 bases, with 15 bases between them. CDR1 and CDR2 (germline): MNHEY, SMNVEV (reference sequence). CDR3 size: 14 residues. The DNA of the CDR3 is TGTGCCAGCAGTTTTAAGGGGGGTGCGGGCGAGCAGTACTTC. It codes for CASSFKGGAGEQYF.

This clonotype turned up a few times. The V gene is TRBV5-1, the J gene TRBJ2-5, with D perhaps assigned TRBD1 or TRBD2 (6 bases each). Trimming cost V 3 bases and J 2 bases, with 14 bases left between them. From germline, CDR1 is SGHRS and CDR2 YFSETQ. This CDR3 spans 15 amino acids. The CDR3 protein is CASSWGAGTQETQYF. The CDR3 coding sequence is TGCGCCAGCAGCTGGGGGGCGGGCACACAAGAGACCCAGTACTTC.

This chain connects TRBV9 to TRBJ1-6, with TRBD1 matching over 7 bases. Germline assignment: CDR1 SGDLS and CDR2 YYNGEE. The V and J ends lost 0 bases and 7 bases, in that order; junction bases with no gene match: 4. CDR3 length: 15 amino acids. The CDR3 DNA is TGTGCCAGCAGCGTAGGAGGGACAGCAAATTCACCCCTCCACTTT. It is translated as CASSVGGTANSPLHF.

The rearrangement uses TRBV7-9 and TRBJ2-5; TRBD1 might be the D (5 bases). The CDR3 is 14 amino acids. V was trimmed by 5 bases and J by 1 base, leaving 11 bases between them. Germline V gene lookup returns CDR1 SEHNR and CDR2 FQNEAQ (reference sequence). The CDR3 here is CASSERQIQETQYF. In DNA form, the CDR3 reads TGTGCCAGCAGCGAACGACAGATCCAAGAGACCCAGTACTTC.

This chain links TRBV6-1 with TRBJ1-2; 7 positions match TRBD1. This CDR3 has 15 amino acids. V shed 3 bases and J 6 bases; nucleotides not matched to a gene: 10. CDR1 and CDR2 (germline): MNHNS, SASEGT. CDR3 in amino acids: CASSDGQALGDGYTF. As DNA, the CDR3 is TGTGCCAGCAGTGACGGACAGGCCCTCGGGGATGGCTACACCTTC.

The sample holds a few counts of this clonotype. The CDR3 region has the DNA TGCAGTGCTAGGCAGACAATGGGACCCAAGTACTTC. Its translation: CSARQTMGPKYF. J is TRBJ2-7 and V is TRBV20-1, with D possibly called TRBD1 or TRBD2 (5 bases each). The CDR3 sequence is 12 residues long. V lost 3 bases and J lost 11, with 17 bases in between. Germline-derived CDR1 and CDR2 are DFQATT and SNEGSKA (reference sequence).

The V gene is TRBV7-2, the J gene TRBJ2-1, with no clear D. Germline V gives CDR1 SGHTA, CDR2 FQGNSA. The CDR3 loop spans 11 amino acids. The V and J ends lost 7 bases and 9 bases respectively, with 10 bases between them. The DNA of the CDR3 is TGTGCCAGCACCTACTCCGCTGAGCAGTTCTTC. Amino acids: CASTYSAEQFF.

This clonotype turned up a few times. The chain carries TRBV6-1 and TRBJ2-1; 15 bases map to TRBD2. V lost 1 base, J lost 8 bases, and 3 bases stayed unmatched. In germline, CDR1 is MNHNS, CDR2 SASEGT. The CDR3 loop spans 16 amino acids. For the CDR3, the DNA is TGTGCCAGCAGTGAAGGCAGGACTAGCGGGAGGGATGAGCAGTTCTTC. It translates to CASSEGRTSGRDEQFF.

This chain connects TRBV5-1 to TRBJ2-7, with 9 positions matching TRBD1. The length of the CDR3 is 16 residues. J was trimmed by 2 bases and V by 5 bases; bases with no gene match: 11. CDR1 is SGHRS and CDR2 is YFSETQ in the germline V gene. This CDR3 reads CASRRPGQGTTYEQYF. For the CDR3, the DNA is TGCGCCAGCAGAAGACCGGGACAGGGAACGACCTACGAGCAGTACTTC.

Here the CDR3 reads CASSQGLVPGQGVHF. The CDR3 DNA reads as TGCGCCAGCAGCCAGGGGCTAGTTCCGGGACAGGGTGTCCACTTT. The chain joins TRBV4-1 to TRBJ1-6; TRBD1 agrees at 9 bases. Trimming at V came to 3 bases and at J to 17 bases, leaving 14 bases not matched to a gene. The germline V gene has CDR1 MGHRA and CDR2 YSYEKL. There are 15 residues in the CDR3.

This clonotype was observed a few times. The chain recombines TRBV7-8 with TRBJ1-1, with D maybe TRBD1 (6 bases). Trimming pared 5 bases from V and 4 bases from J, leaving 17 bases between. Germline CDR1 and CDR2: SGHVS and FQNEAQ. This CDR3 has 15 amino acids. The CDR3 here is CASSQLGLRGTEAFF. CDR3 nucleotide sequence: TGTGCCAGCAGCCAACTCGGCCTCAGGGGCACTGAAGCTTTCTTT.

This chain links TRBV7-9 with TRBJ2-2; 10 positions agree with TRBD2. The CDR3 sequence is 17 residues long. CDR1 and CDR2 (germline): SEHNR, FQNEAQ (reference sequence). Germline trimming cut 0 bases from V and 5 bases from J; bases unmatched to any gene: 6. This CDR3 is CASSLALAGANTGELFF. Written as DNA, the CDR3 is TGTGCCAGCAGCTTAGCCCTAGCGGGGGCTAATACCGGGGAGCTGTTTTTT.

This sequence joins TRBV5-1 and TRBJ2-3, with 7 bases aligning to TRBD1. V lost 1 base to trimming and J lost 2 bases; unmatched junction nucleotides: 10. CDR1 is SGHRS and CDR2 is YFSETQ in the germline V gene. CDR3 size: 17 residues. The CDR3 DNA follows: TGCGCCAGCAGCTTGAGGGAAAACGGACAGGACACAGATACGCAGTATTTT. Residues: CASSLRENGQDTDTQYF.

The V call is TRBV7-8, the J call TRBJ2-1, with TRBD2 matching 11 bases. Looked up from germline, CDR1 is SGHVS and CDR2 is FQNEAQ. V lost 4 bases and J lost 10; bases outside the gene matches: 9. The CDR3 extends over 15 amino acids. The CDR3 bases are TGTGCCAGCAGCTCCCGGGTAGCGGGGGGGCGAGAGCAGTTCTTC. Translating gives CASSSRVAGGREQFF.

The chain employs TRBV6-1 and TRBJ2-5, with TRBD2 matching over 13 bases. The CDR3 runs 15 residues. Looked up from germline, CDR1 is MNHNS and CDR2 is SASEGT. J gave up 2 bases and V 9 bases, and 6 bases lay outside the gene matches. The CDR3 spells CARAETSGGQETQYF. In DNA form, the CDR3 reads TGTGCCAGGGCTGAGACTAGCGGGGGGCAAGAGACCCAGTACTTC.

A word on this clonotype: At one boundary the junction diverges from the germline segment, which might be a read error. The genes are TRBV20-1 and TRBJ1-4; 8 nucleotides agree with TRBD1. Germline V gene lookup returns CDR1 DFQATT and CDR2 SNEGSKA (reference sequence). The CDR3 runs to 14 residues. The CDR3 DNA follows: TGCAGTGCTTCGTTCAGGGGGCGGGAGGAAAAACCGTTTTTT. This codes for CSASFRGREEKPFF.

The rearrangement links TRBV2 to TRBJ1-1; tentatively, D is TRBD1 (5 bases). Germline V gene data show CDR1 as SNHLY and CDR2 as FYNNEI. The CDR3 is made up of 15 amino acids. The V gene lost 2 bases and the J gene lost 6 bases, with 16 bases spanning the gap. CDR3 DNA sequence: TGTGCCAGCAGTGAATCGACAGCCCCTATCGCTGAAGCTTTCTTT. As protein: CASSESTAPIAEAFF.

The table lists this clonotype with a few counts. CDR3 region: CASRTPGTEAFF. In nucleotides, the CDR3 is TGTGCCAGCAGAACCCCCGGGACAGAAGCTTTCTTT. V is TRBV6-2 or TRBV6-3 and J is TRBJ1-1; tentatively, D is TRBD1 (6 bases). The V end was cut by 6 bases, the J end by 8 bases, with 13 bases between. The germline V gene encodes CDR1 MNHEY and CDR2 SVGEGT. CDR3 length: 12 residues.

CDR3 loop: CSAREDRRSSYEQYF. The CDR3, as DNA: TGCAGTGCTAGAGAGGACAGGCGTTCTTCCTACGAGCAGTACTTC. J is TRBJ2-7 and V is TRBV20-1, with 7 bases aligning to TRBD1. V was clipped by 0 bases and J by 1 base; unmatched bases: 6. The germline V gene has CDR1 DFQATT and CDR2 SNEGSKA (reference sequence). The length of the CDR3 is 15 residues.